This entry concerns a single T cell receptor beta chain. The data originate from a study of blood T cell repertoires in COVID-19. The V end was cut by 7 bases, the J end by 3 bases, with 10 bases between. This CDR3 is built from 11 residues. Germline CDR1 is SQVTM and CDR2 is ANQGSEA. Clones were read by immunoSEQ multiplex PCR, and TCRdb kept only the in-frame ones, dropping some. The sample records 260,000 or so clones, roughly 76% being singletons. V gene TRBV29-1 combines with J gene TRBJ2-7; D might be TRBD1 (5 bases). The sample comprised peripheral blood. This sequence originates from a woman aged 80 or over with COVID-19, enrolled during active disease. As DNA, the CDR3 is TGCAGCGCCCGACAGAGCTACGAGCAGTACTTC. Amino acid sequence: CSARQSYEQYF.